This TCR beta chain was recovered during a study of technical replicates of blood from several donors. Clones were read by immunoSEQ multiplex PCR, and TCRdb kept only the in-frame ones, dropping some. The sample lists approximately 82,000 clones, about nine tenths seen once, with 0.39% in the top ten. V dropped 5 bases and J dropped 9 bases, with 23 bases sitting between them. This CDR3 has 15 residues. In germline, CDR1 is SEHNR, CDR2 FQNEAQ (reference sequence). This sequence was found in a human donor in good health. Some clones in this sample may be carry-over from other donors' samples. This chain links TRBV7-9 with TRBJ2-7; D is unclear. The source material was T cells isolated from PBMCs. The CDR3 DNA is TGTGCCAGCAGCCCGCAGGCTCTGTCTTCCTCCGGGCAGTACTTC. Protein sequence: CASSPQALSSSGQYF.